A selection of T cell receptor beta chains follows, all from one sample in a study of blood T cell repertoires in COVID-19. Here immunoSEQ multiplex PCR was the method, and the copy in TCRdb shows in-frame clones only, minus some. The sample has about 110,000 clones, 60% to 85% seen once; the top ten hold about 2%. The sequenced sample was peripheral blood. The receptors here all came from a woman aged 40 to 49 with acute or convalescent COVID-19. Each CDR3 is given with its conserved first and last residue. The order of the fields is D gene, clone size, J gene, V gene, CDR3 protein, CDR3 DNA. D genes are given only for firm matches. Rows give clone size only sometimes, using once, few, many, or a class for an expanded clone.

D: -
size: few
J: TRBJ2-5
V: TRBV10-3
CDR3: CAISESSFVQETQYF
DNA: TGTGCCATCAGTGAGTCGAGTTTTGTCCAAGAGACCCAGTACTTC

D: TRBD2
size: -
J: TRBJ2-1
V: TRBV7-3
CDR3: CASSSTSGGAHEQFF
DNA: TGTGCCAGCAGCTCCACTAGCGGGGGGGCCCATGAGCAGTTCTTC

D: TRBD2
size: -
J: TRBJ2-1
V: TRBV15
CDR3: CATSRGGLAGYNEQFF
DNA: TGTGCCACCAGCAGAGGGGGACTAGCGGGTTACAATGAGCAGTTCTTC

D: -
size: few
J: TRBJ1-1
V: TRBV6-5
CDR3: CASSYGELNTEAFF
DNA: TGTGCCAGCAGTTACGGGGAGTTGAACACTGAAGCTTTCTTT

D: TRBD1
size: -
J: TRBJ2-5
V: TRBV5-6
CDR3: CASSLKGAWETQYF
DNA: TGTGCCAGCAGCTTGAAGGGGGCTTGGGAGACCCAGTACTTC

D: -
size: -
J: TRBJ2-1
V: TRBV11-3
CDR3: CASSAMAGDEQFF
DNA: TGTGCCAGCAGCGCCATGGCCGGGGATGAGCAGTTCTTC

D: TRBD1
size: -
J: TRBJ1-4
V: TRBV5-1
CDR3: CASSRRDRGSEKLFF
DNA: TGCGCCAGCAGCCGCCGGGACAGGGGTAGCGAAAAACTGTTTTTT

D: -
size: -
J: TRBJ2-3
V: TRBV2
CDR3: CASSSGLLGDTQYF
DNA: TGTGCCAGCAGCTCAGGGTTACTCGGGGATACGCAGTATTTT

D: TRBD2
size: -
J: TRBJ2-1
V: TRBV9
CDR3: CASSVRGGPSLPYNEQFF
DNA: TGTGCCAGCAGCGTCCGCGGGGGGCCTAGCTTACCCTACAATGAGCAGTTCTTC

D: -
size: -
J: TRBJ1-2
V: TRBV14
CDR3: CASSVTGTKNYGYTF
DNA: TGTGCCAGCAGCGTAACCGGGACAAAGAACTATGGCTACACCTTC

D: TRBD2
size: -
J: TRBJ2-7
V: TRBV29-1
CDR3: CSVVYLGLTTYEQYF
DNA: TGCAGCGTTGTGTACCTGGGACTAACGACTTACGAGCAGTACTTC

D: -
size: -
J: TRBJ1-4
V: TRBV19
CDR3: CASSGLGSEKLFF
DNA: TGTGCCAGTAGTGGACTCGGAAGTGAAAAACTGTTTTTT

D: -
size: -
J: TRBJ1-2
V: TRBV5-8
CDR3: CASSPRTDGYTF
DNA: TGTGCCAGCAGCCCTCGGACAGATGGCTACACCTTC

D: -
size: -
J: TRBJ2-1
V: TRBV5-1
CDR3: CASSLVLGQSTYNEQFF
DNA: TGCGCCAGCAGCTTGGTTTTGGGCCAGTCCACCTACAATGAGCAGTTCTTC

D: -
size: -
J: TRBJ2-3
V: TRBV12-3/TRBV12-4
CDR3: CASILSSTDTQYF
DNA: TGTGCCAGCATTCTGTCTAGCACAGATACGCAGTATTTT

D: -
size: -
J: TRBJ1-1
V: TRBV7-9
CDR3: CASSHAGRAEAFF
DNA: TGTGCCAGCAGCCACGCAGGGAGGGCTGAAGCTTTCTTT

D: TRBD1
size: -
J: TRBJ1-2
V: TRBV6-4
CDR3: CASSDTYRGFTSGYTF
DNA: TGTGCCAGCAGTGACACGTACAGGGGGTTCACGAGTGGCTACACCTTC

D: -
size: few
J: TRBJ2-3
V: TRBV2
CDR3: CASSRLVLSDTQYF
DNA: TGTGCCAGCAGTAGACTAGTGCTTTCAGATACGCAGTATTTT

D: TRBD2
size: -
J: TRBJ2-3
V: TRBV23-1
CDR3: CASSPGASGGVTDTQYF
DNA: TGCGCCAGCAGTCCCGGAGCTAGCGGGGGGGTCACAGATACGCAGTATTTT

D: TRBD1
size: once
J: TRBJ2-1
V: TRBV7-3
CDR3: CASSLGQGMSNEQFF
DNA: TGTGCCAGCAGCTTAGGACAGGGGATGAGCAATGAGCAGTTCTTC

D: TRBD1
size: few
J: TRBJ1-5
V: TRBV24-1
CDR3: CATSEGTGEGQPQHF
DNA: TGTGCCACCAGTGAAGGGACAGGGGAGGGTCAGCCCCAGCATTTT

D: -
size: -
J: TRBJ1-4
V: TRBV28
CDR3: CASRGWSATNEKLFF
DNA: TGTGCCAGCAGAGGTTGGAGTGCAACTAATGAAAAACTGTTTTTT

D: -
size: few
J: TRBJ2-3
V: TRBV6-5
CDR3: CASSITRTDTQYF
DNA: TGTGCCAGCAGTATAACTCGAACAGATACGCAGTATTTT

D: -
size: few
J: TRBJ2-7
V: TRBV12-3/TRBV12-4
CDR3: CASRRGGKYEQYF
DNA: TGTGCCAGCAGGCGAGGGGGAAAATACGAGCAGTACTTC

D: -
size: -
J: TRBJ2-1
V: TRBV7-2
CDR3: CASSSSGTSYNEQFF
DNA: TGTGCCAGCAGCTCATCAGGAACCTCCTACAATGAGCAGTTCTTC

D: TRBD1
size: -
J: TRBJ2-7
V: TRBV3-1/TRBV3-2
CDR3: CASSPQYRGYEQYF
DNA: TGTGCCAGCAGCCCCCAATACAGGGGCTACGAGCAGTACTTC

D: -
size: -
J: TRBJ2-2
V: TRBV7-3
CDR3: CASSLSGGGVTGELFF
DNA: TGTGCCAGCAGCTTAAGTGGCGGGGGCGTCACCGGGGAGCTGTTTTTT

D: -
size: -
J: TRBJ1-5
V: TRBV27
CDR3: CASSNNRNQPQHF
DNA: TGTGCCAGCAGCAACAACAGGAATCAGCCCCAGCATTTT

D: TRBD1
size: many
J: TRBJ2-7
V: TRBV7-2
CDR3: CASSPSGTGGEQYF
DNA: TGTGCCAGCAGCCCCTCAGGGACAGGCGGCGAGCAGTACTTC

D: -
size: few
J: TRBJ1-5
V: TRBV15
CDR3: CATSRGGGGSQPQHF
DNA: TGTGCCACCAGCAGAGGTGGGGGCGGCAGTCAGCCCCAGCATTTT

D: TRBD2
size: -
J: TRBJ2-1
V: TRBV11-2
CDR3: CASSPVSGSPGNEQFF
DNA: TGTGCCAGCAGCCCCGTTAGCGGGTCCCCCGGTAATGAGCAGTTCTTC

D: TRBD1
size: few
J: TRBJ1-2
V: TRBV15
CDR3: CATSISIGQGNYGYTF
DNA: TGTGCCACCAGCATCTCCATCGGACAGGGCAACTATGGCTACACCTTC

D: TRBD2
size: few
J: TRBJ2-7
V: TRBV11-3
CDR3: CASSLGLVPTYEQYF
DNA: TGTGCCAGCAGCCTGGGACTAGTACCTACCTACGAGCAGTACTTC

D: -
size: few
J: TRBJ1-1
V: TRBV27
CDR3: CASSSYSGTMNTEAFF
DNA: TGTGCCAGCAGTTCCTATTCCGGGACAATGAACACTGAAGCTTTCTTT

D: -
size: few
J: TRBJ2-7
V: TRBV12-3/TRBV12-4
CDR3: CASTGAHEQYF
DNA: TGTGCCAGCACAGGGGCGCACGAGCAGTACTTC

D: TRBD1
size: -
J: TRBJ2-2
V: TRBV5-1
CDR3: CASSKDRVLVFF
DNA: TGCGCCAGCAGCAAAGACAGGGTATTGGTGTTTTTT

D: TRBD2
size: -
J: TRBJ2-2
V: TRBV7-3
CDR3: CASSSSGALNTGELFF
DNA: TGTGCCAGCAGCTCTAGCGGGGCCCTCAACACCGGGGAGCTGTTTTTT

D: TRBD1
size: few
J: TRBJ1-2
V: TRBV19
CDR3: CASSLPGTGVSNYGYTF
DNA: TGTGCCAGTAGTCTGCCCGGGACAGGGGTCTCAAACTATGGCTACACCTTC

D: TRBD1
size: -
J: TRBJ2-1
V: TRBV14
CDR3: CASSQDRTGEQFF
DNA: TGTGCCAGCAGCCAAGATCGGACAGGCGAGCAGTTCTTC

D: -
size: -
J: TRBJ1-1
V: TRBV5-1
CDR3: CASSLEGHTEAFF
DNA: TGCGCCAGCAGCTTGGAGGGGCACACTGAAGCTTTCTTT

D: -
size: -
J: TRBJ1-3
V: TRBV4-1
CDR3: CASSQDRTGNTIYF
DNA: TGCGCCAGCAGCCAAGATAGGACGGGGAACACCATATATTTT

D: TRBD1
size: -
J: TRBJ1-4
V: TRBV28
CDR3: CASSFGTGNEKLFF
DNA: TGTGCCAGCAGTTTTGGGACAGGGAATGAAAAACTGTTTTTT

D: -
size: -
J: TRBJ1-1
V: TRBV6-5
CDR3: CASSYLQVAGYTEAFF
DNA: TGTGCCAGCAGTTACCTCCAAGTTGCCGGTTACACTGAAGCTTTCTTT

D: -
size: -
J: TRBJ2-2
V: TRBV24-1
CDR3: CATTAGSSTGELFF
DNA: TGTGCCACCACTGCGGGCTCCTCCACCGGGGAGCTGTTTTTT

D: TRBD1
size: once
J: TRBJ2-3
V: TRBV30
CDR3: CAWATGSTDTQYF
DNA: TGTGCCTGGGCGACAGGGAGCACAGATACGCAGTATTTT

D: TRBD1
size: -
J: TRBJ2-7
V: TRBV19
CDR3: CASSSGTGDREQYF
DNA: TGTGCCAGTAGTTCCGGGACAGGGGATCGCGAGCAGTACTTC

D: -
size: -
J: TRBJ2-7
V: TRBV30
CDR3: CAWSVSNEQYF
DNA: TGTGCCTGGAGTGTTTCTAACGAGCAGTACTTC

D: TRBD1
size: -
J: TRBJ1-2
V: TRBV30
CDR3: CAWSRDRPYGYTF
DNA: TGTGCCTGGAGTCGGGACAGACCATATGGCTACACCTTC

D: TRBD1
size: -
J: TRBJ2-7
V: TRBV5-6
CDR3: CASSLQPPLRGNNEQYF
DNA: TGTGCCAGCAGCTTACAACCCCCCCTCAGGGGGAATAACGAGCAGTACTTC

D: -
size: -
J: TRBJ2-5
V: TRBV5-4
CDR3: CASSLVSGSFETQYF
DNA: TGTGCCAGCAGCTTGGTGTCAGGGTCGTTTGAGACCCAGTACTTC

D: TRBD2
size: -
J: TRBJ2-1
V: TRBV19
CDR3: CASSIAGGAYNEQFF
DNA: TGTGCCAGTAGTATAGCCGGGGGGGCATACAATGAGCAGTTCTTC

D: TRBD1
size: -
J: TRBJ1-1
V: TRBV12-5
CDR3: CASGYEGQGTEAFF
DNA: TGTGCTAGTGGTTATGAAGGACAGGGGACTGAAGCTTTCTTT

D: -
size: -
J: TRBJ1-2
V: TRBV6-5
CDR3: CASGRGAVRDYGYTF
DNA: TGTGCCAGCGGGAGGGGGGCAGTCCGTGACTATGGCTACACCTTC

D: TRBD1
size: -
J: TRBJ2-1
V: TRBV5-1
CDR3: CASSWGQADGEQFF
DNA: TGCGCCAGCAGCTGGGGACAGGCTGACGGGGAGCAGTTCTTC

D: -
size: once
J: TRBJ2-2
V: TRBV7-9
CDR3: CASPGGLNTGELFF
DNA: TGTGCCAGCCCCGGGGGATTGAACACCGGGGAGCTGTTTTTT

D: -
size: -
J: TRBJ1-5
V: TRBV19
CDR3: CASSIARQVYNQPQHF
DNA: TGTGCCAGTAGTATAGCTCGACAGGTTTACAATCAGCCCCAGCATTTT

D: -
size: -
J: TRBJ1-4
V: TRBV4-3
CDR3: CASSQERGGFRELFF
DNA: TGCGCCAGCAGCCAAGAACGGGGGGGGTTTCGGGAACTGTTTTTT